The source of this T cell receptor (beta chain) is a study of blood T cell repertoires in COVID-19. The CDR3 has 15 residues. V was pared by 6 bases and J by 5 bases, with 7 bases of the junction left unmatched. Germline assignment: CDR1 LNHDA and CDR2 SQIVND (reference sequence). Profiling relied on immunoSEQ multiplex PCR, and the TCRdb table lists in-frame clones only, not all of them. The data hold about 100,000 clones, with more than 65% observed a single time. Sequencing used peripheral blood. This receptor was identified in a man in his 70s with active or convalescent COVID-19. The rearrangement links TRBV19 to TRBJ1-6; 7 nucleotides align to TRBD1. The CDR3: CASRSLTGDNSPLHF. DNA for the CDR3: TGTGCCAGTAGGTCCTTAACAGGGGATAATTCACCCCTCCACTTT.